The 14 T cell receptor beta chains below all came from one sample that was sequenced in a study of blood T cell repertoires in COVID-19. TCRdb's copy holds only in-frame clones and misses some; the assay was immunoSEQ multiplex PCR. The table shows approximately 100,000 clones, with approximately 80% occurring only once. The material sequenced was peripheral blood. These receptor sequences come from a man between 65 and 79 years old with acute or convalescent COVID-19.

This clone was counted between two and nine times. This chain connects TRBV10-3 to TRBJ2-7, with 12 bases matching TRBD1. The junction had 3 bases not matched to a gene; V was cut back by 6 bases and J by 6 bases. The length of the CDR3 is 13 residues. Germline V lookup: CDR1 ENHRY, CDR2 SYGVKD. CDR3 nucleotide sequence: TGTGCCATCAGAGGGACAGGGGGCAGCGAGCAGTACTTC. Translating gives CAIRGTGGSEQYF.

The V call is TRBV5-1, the J call TRBJ1-4; D call uncertain. The CDR3 totals 14 residues. V dropped 0 bases and J dropped 6 bases, with 9 bases sitting between them. Germline-derived CDR1 and CDR2 are SGHRS and YFSETQ. The CDR3: CASSLANSHEKLFF. The CDR3 bases are TGCGCCAGCAGCTTGGCCAACTCCCATGAAAAACTGTTTTTT.

This chain connects TRBV19 to TRBJ1-1, with D tentatively TRBD1 (5 bases). Germline values: CDR1 LNHDA, CDR2 SQIVND (reference sequence). The V and J ends lost 3 bases and 5 bases respectively, with 10 bases between them. This CDR3 has 13 amino acids. The CDR3 spells CASSISQVTEAFF. CDR3 sequence (DNA): TGTGCCAGTAGTATCTCACAGGTTACTGAAGCTTTCTTT.

The gene calls are TRBV19 and TRBJ1-2, with 11 bases aligning to TRBD1. CDR1 LNHDA and CDR2 SQIVND come from the germline V gene (reference sequence). CDR3 length: 16 residues. Trimming cost V 5 bases and J 4 bases; bases outside gene matches: 9. CDR3: CASSLKWTGGLYGYTF. The CDR3 nucleotides are TGTGCCAGTAGTCTTAAATGGACAGGGGGCCTCTATGGCTACACCTTC. The whole variable domain, filled in from reference TRBV19 and TRBJ1-2, reads DGGITQSPKYLFRKEGQNVTLSCEQNLNHDAMYWYRQDPGQGLRLIYYSQIVNDFQKGDIAEGYSVSREKKESFPLTVTSAQKNPTAFYLCASSLKWTGGLYGYTFGSGTRLTVV.

The chain links TRBV6-5 to TRBJ2-1; no clear D gene. CDR3 length equals 13 residues. Germline V gene lookup returns CDR1 MNHEY and CDR2 SVGAGI. Trimming cost V 4 bases and J 8 bases, with 12 bases left between them. CDR3 sequence reads: CASSLPSTDEQFF. In nucleotides, the CDR3 is TGTGCCAGCAGTTTGCCCTCTACGGATGAGCAGTTCTTC.

J is TRBJ1-2 and V is TRBV4-1, with 8 bases aligning to TRBD1. Germline V gene lookup returns CDR1 MGHRA and CDR2 YSYEKL. Germline trimming cut 0 bases from V and 0 bases from J; bases unmatched to any gene: 3. The CDR3 has 16 residues. This CDR3 reads CASSQEGQGANYGYTF. CDR3 DNA: TGCGCCAGCAGCCAAGAAGGACAGGGCGCTAACTATGGCTACACCTTC.

This clone occurred a few times. The chain recombines TRBV2 with TRBJ2-7; perhaps TRBD1 as D (6 bases). CDR1 and CDR2 (germline): SNHLY, FYNNEI. The CDR3 spans 13 residues. The ends were cut back, 5 bases at V and 2 bases at J, with 10 bases in the middle. CDR3 bases: TGTGCCAGCAGTTGGACAGAAACCTACGAGCAGTACTTC. Encoded protein: CASSWTETYEQYF.

The V gene is TRBV24-1, the J gene TRBJ1-5; perhaps TRBD1 as D (6 bases). The CDR3 is 18 residues long. Germline V gene sequence: CDR1 KGHDR, CDR2 SFDVKD. The germline V and J ends were trimmed by 5 bases and 3 bases, with 22 bases remaining between them. The CDR3 sequence is CATSGDKGDQGSNQPQHF. Written as DNA, the CDR3 is TGTGCCACCAGTGGGGACAAAGGAGACCAGGGGTCCAATCAGCCCCAGCATTTT.

The V and J genes are TRBV13 and TRBJ1-5; 12 bases are a match to TRBD1. With 4 bases clipped from V and 0 bases from J, the junction kept 7 bases outside the gene matches. The CDR3 length is 18 residues. Germline V gives CDR1 PRHDT, CDR2 FYEKMQ (reference sequence). The DNA of the CDR3 is TGTGCCAGCAGCTCTCGGGACAGGGGGCCGTATAGCAATCAGCCCCAGCATTTT. This codes for CASSSRDRGPYSNQPQHF.

The chain has TRBV19 and TRBJ2-2; 9 positions agree with TRBD2. Germline CDR1 LNHDA, CDR2 SQIVND (reference sequence). V trimming: 3 bases; J trimming: 4 bases; junction bases outside the gene matches: 3. The CDR3 is 15 amino acids. This CDR3 is CASSILAGSTGELFF. CDR3 bases: TGTGCCAGTAGTATCCTAGCGGGGAGCACCGGGGAGCTGTTTTTT.

This clone appeared a single time. The chain recombines TRBV5-1 with TRBJ2-3; TRBD1 matches at 8 bases. This CDR3 is 18 amino acids long. From germline, CDR1 is SGHRS and CDR2 YFSETQ. Trimming cost V 2 bases and J 7 bases; bases outside gene matches: 18. The CDR3 DNA reads TGCGCCAGCAGCTTTTTAGGTCCGGCCGACAGGGGCTTTAATACGCAGTATTTT. As protein: CASSFLGPADRGFNTQYF.

V usage is TRBV28 and J usage is TRBJ1-1, with 9 bases identical to TRBD1. V dropped 5 bases and J dropped 6; count of bases not matched to a gene: 13. The CDR3 is 16 amino acids. CDR1 MDHEN and CDR2 SYDVKM come from the germline V gene. This CDR3 is CASSRGSTGGQAEAFF. CDR3 coding DNA: TGTGCCAGCAGTAGGGGGTCCACAGGGGGCCAGGCTGAAGCTTTCTTT.

The genes are TRBV28 and TRBJ2-5, with D possibly TRBD1 on 5 matching bases. The germline V gene encodes CDR1 MDHEN and CDR2 SYDVKM. Trimming left V 8 bases short and J 7 bases short, with 11 bases between. The CDR3 loop spans 11 amino acids. CDR3: CASSLRGTQYF. CDR3 in DNA: TGTGCCAGCTCCCTTAGGGGGACCCAGTACTTC.

The chain links TRBV18 to TRBJ2-1, with 12 bases matching TRBD2. V dropped 3 bases and J dropped 9; count of bases not matched to a gene: 3. From germline, CDR1 is KGHSH and CDR2 LQKENI. The CDR3 spans 14 residues. CDR3 DNA sequence: TGTGCCAGCTCACCGACTAGCGGGAGCGGTGAGCAGTTCTTC. Amino acids: CASSPTSGSGEQFF.